Detailed here is one T cell receptor beta chain. The sample originates from a study of shared clonotypes between healthy human individuals. Study-wide background: For every donor, three CD4 naive, three CD4 memory, two CD8 naive and one CD8 memory plates were used.

Germline assignment: CDR1 MGHRA and CDR2 YSYEKL. The trim removed 1 base at V and 6 bases at J, leaving 8 bases unmatched. This CDR3 comprises 16 residues. The repertoire was sequenced with immunoSEQ multiplex PCR; TCRdb's copy has only in-frame clones and lacks some. The repertoire holds approximately 2,000,000 clones, with less than 95% as singletons. The TCR originated in a man in his late teens or twenties in good health. Some clones in this sample may be carry-over from other donors' samples. The chain employs TRBV4-1 and TRBJ2-3; 9 bases are a match to TRBD2. The sample taken for sequencing was naive CD4+ T cells from PBMCs. Subset given: CD45RA+ positively selected. In DNA form, the CDR3 reads TGCGCCAGCAGCCAAGTTGGCGGGAGGGCCCAGGATACGCAGTATTTT. Translation gives CASSQVGGRAQDTQYF.